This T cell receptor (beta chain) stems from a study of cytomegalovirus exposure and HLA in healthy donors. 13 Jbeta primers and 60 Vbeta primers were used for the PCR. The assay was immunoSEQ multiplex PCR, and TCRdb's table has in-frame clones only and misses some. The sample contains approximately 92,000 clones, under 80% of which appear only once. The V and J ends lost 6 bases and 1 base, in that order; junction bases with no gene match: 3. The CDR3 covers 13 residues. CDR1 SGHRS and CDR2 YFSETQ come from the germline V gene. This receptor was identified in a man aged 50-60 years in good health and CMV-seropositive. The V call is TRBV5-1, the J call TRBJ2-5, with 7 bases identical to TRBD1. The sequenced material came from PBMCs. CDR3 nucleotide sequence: TGCGCCAGCAACAGGGACAGCCAAGAGACCCAGTACTTC. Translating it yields CASNRDSQETQYF.